This T cell receptor beta chain was captured in a study of blood T cell repertoires in COVID-19. In the study overall: There were acute and convalescent COVID-19 samples, and they came from the United States, Italy and Spain. In each case, the material was cDNA or gDNA derived from T cells, B-cell-depleted T cells, or PBMCs.

Methods used by the authors: How many nucleated cells were present was estimated from reference gene primer amplification. The assay was immunoSEQ multiplex PCR, and TCRdb's table has in-frame clones only and misses some. V and J calls and clone size are copied from that table; D and trimming were computed from the DNA. The data show approximately 190,000 clones, roughly 80% seen once. The CDR3 is made up of 18 amino acids. The germline gives CDR1 SGDLS, CDR2 YYNGEE. With 0 bases clipped from V and 9 bases from J, the junction kept 15 bases outside the gene matches. Sequenced: peripheral blood. This chain uses TRBV9 with TRBJ2-1; TRBD1 aligns across 10 bases. This clonotype was obtained from a man aged 55 to 70 with acute or convalescent COVID-19. The CDR3 nucleotides are TGTGCCAGCAGCGTAGCTCCTTTGCCCCGGACAGGGGGGGTTGAGCAGTTCTTC. Translating gives CASSVAPLPRTGGVEQFF.